Following are 24 T cell receptor beta chains from one sample sequenced in a study of blood T cell repertoires in COVID-19. Measured with immunoSEQ multiplex PCR; TCRdb has only the in-frame clones, and not every one. The data show 250,000 or so clones, 70% to 90% seen once. The sequenced material came from PBMCs or T cells enriched from blood (not recorded which). The receptors come from a man under 40 who had recovered from COVID-19.

V gene TRBV7-6 combines with J gene TRBJ1-3, with D possibly being TRBD1 (5 bases). V was clipped by 1 base and J by 0 bases, with 16 bases between them. The germline V gene has CDR1 SGHVS and CDR2 FNYEAQ. The CDR3 extends over 18 amino acids. This CDR3 reads CASSLGAGRGFSGNTIYF. The CDR3 DNA sequence: TGTGCCAGCAGCTTAGGGGCAGGGAGGGGATTCTCTGGAAACACCATATATTTT.

This clone was counted a single time. The rearrangement joins TRBV9 to TRBJ1-2, with 12 bases that match TRBD1. Trimming removed 4 bases from V and 3 bases from J; junction bases left unmatched: 10. CDR3 length: 17 residues. From germline, CDR1 is SGDLS and CDR2 YYNGEE. CDR3 DNA: TGTGCCAGCAGCTCTCCCGGGACAGGGGGCGCCGACTATGGCTACACCTTC. This codes for CASSSPGTGGADYGYTF.

V usage is TRBV3-1 (or the pseudogene TRBV3-2) and J usage is TRBJ1-6; D is ambiguous. The CDR3 runs 13 residues. From germline, CDR1 is LGHDT and CDR2 YNNKEL (reference sequence). V dropped 6 bases and J dropped 9 bases, with 12 bases sitting between them. CDR3 nucleotides: TGTGCCAGCAGTCTCATGGAGGGTTCACCCCTCCACTTT. This encodes CASSLMEGSPLHF.

This chain connects TRBV27 to TRBJ2-7, with D possibly being TRBD2 (6 bases). Trimming cost V 11 bases and J 5 bases, with 13 bases left between them. Germline CDR1 is MNHEY and CDR2 is SMNVEV (reference sequence). This CDR3 comprises 11 residues. The CDR3 coding sequence is TGTGCCGTCTCGGAGGGGAACGAGCAGTACTTC. Protein: CAVSEGNEQYF.

This chain uses TRBV2 with TRBJ2-1; maybe TRBD1 (5 bases). The CDR3 is 14 residues long. V lost 7 bases and J 7 bases, leaving 17 bases between the germline ends. CDR1 and CDR2 (germline): SNHLY, FYNNEI. The CDR3 is CASTTILRTNEQFF. The CDR3, as DNA: TGTGCCAGCACCACGATCCTCCGGACAAATGAGCAGTTCTTC.

V is TRBV5-1 and J is TRBJ1-1; unclear D gene. V lost 7 bases and J lost 0, with 22 bases in between. Germline CDR1 SGHRS, CDR2 YFSETQ. This CDR3 region has 17 residues. The DNA for the CDR3 is TGCGCCAGCGCCCGGGGTGCACTGATCTTCATGAACACTGAAGCTTTCTTT. Amino acids: CASARGALIFMNTEAFF.

The DNA for the CDR3 is TGCGCCAGCAGCCAGCCCTCCTGGGTAGCGGAGCACGACAATGAGCAGTTCTTC. It codes for CASSQPSWVAEHDNEQFF. The gene calls are TRBV4-1 and TRBJ2-1; possible D gene TRBD2, 6 bases. V was clipped by 3 bases and J by 5 bases, with 23 bases between them. Germline-derived CDR1 and CDR2 are MGHRA and YSYEKL. The CDR3 length is 18 residues.

The chain joins TRBV27 to TRBJ2-3; 8 nucleotides agree with TRBD2. This CDR3 has 13 amino acids. From germline, CDR1 is MNHEY and CDR2 SMNVEV (reference sequence). V was clipped by 9 bases and J by 5 bases; unmatched bases: 7. The CDR3 region is CASTTGGRDTQYF. The CDR3 region has the DNA TGTGCCAGTACGACGGGGGGGAGAGATACGCAGTATTTT.

The chain links TRBV10-3 to TRBJ2-3, with 11 bases aligning to TRBD2. Germline trimming cut 5 bases from V and 6 bases from J; bases unmatched to any gene: 4. Germline CDR1 reads ENHRY; CDR2 reads SYGVKD. This CDR3 contains 14 residues. As DNA, the CDR3 is TGTGCCATCAGTCTAGCGGGGGGCCTGGATACGCAGTATTTT. It encodes CAISLAGGLDTQYF.

This chain joins TRBV3-1 (or the pseudogene TRBV3-2) and TRBJ2-5; D possibly corresponds to TRBD2 (6 bases). This CDR3 spans 16 amino acids. From germline, CDR1 is LGHDT and CDR2 YNNKEL (reference sequence). V gave up 1 base and J gave up 7 bases, with 19 bases separating them. CDR3 bases: TGTGCCAGCAGCCAAGGGGTCGGAGGGGCTGGTGTGACCCAGTACTTC. This gives the protein CASSQGVGGAGVTQYF.

The chain joins TRBV28 to TRBJ2-1, with 7 bases lining up with TRBD1. Trimming removed 3 bases from V and 5 bases from J; junction bases left unmatched: 10. The CDR3 runs to 16 residues. CDR1 and CDR2 from the germline V gene are MDHEN and SYDVKM. The CDR3 loop reads CASSFPTGPTHNEQFF. The CDR3 region has the DNA TGTGCCAGCAGTTTCCCGACAGGGCCCACCCACAATGAGCAGTTCTTC.

This chain's CDR3 is CASSPGTDYEQYF. DNA for the CDR3: TGTGCCAGCAGTCCGGGGACAGACTACGAGCAGTACTTC. The genes are TRBV27 and TRBJ2-7, with TRBD1 matching 7 bases. Trimming took 5 bases from V and 3 from J; bases not matched to a gene: 4. This CDR3 has 13 residues. Germline CDR1 and CDR2: MNHEY and SMNVEV (reference sequence).

Regarding this clone: Other nucleotide sequences from this sample produce the same CDR3. CDR3 DNA sequence: TGTGCCACCAGTGACCCGGGACAGGGAACTAACTATGGCTACACCTTC. This encodes CATSDPGQGTNYGYTF. The J gene is TRBJ1-2, the V gene TRBV24-1; 9 bases are shared with TRBD1. Unmatched junction bases numbered 5, after V lost 4 bases and J lost 0 bases. This CDR3 comprises 16 residues. Germline V CDR1 and CDR2: KGHDR, SFDVKD.

This clone was recorded only once. The V and J genes are TRBV30 and TRBJ1-1, with 8 positions matching TRBD1. This CDR3 has 13 amino acids. Germline-derived CDR1 and CDR2 are GTSNPN and SVGIG (reference sequence). J lost 5 bases, V lost 2 bases, and 4 bases had no gene match. CDR3 loop: CAWSIQGETEAFF. CDR3 bases: TGTGCCTGGAGTATACAGGGGGAGACTGAAGCTTTCTTT. The full variable domain, its missing parts supplied by reference TRBV30 and TRBJ1-1, is SQTIHQWPATLVQPVGSPLSLECTVEGTSNPNLYWYRQAAGRGLQLLFYSVGIGQISSEVPQNLSASRPQDRQFILSSKKLLLSDSGFYLCAWSIQGETEAFFGQGTRLTVV.

The rearrangement links TRBV5-4 to TRBJ2-7; D unresolved. This CDR3 is built from 14 residues. Germline lookup yields CDR1 SGHNT and CDR2 YYREEE (reference sequence). V lost 0 bases and J 3 bases, leaving 10 bases between the germline ends. The CDR3 DNA reads as TGTGCCAGCAGCTTGGGGATGGGCAGCTACGAGCAGTACTTC. Translated: CASSLGMGSYEQYF. The variable domain in full, completed from reference TRBV5-4 and TRBJ2-7, reads ETGVTQSPTHLIKTRGQQVTLRCSSQSGHNTVSWYQQALGQGPQFIFQYYREEENGRGNFPPRFSGLQFPNYSSELNVNALELDDSALYLCASSLGMGSYEQYFGPGTRLTVT.

The chain combines TRBV18 with TRBJ2-5; D perhaps matches TRBD1 (6 bases). This CDR3 is built from 13 residues. V lost 3 bases to trimming and J lost 1 base, with 6 bases between them. CDR1 is KGHSH and CDR2 is LQKENI in the germline V gene. CDR3 bases: TGTGCCAGCTCACCGGACAGCCAAGAGACCCAGTACTTC. Protein product: CASSPDSQETQYF.

Written as DNA, the CDR3 is TGCAGCGTTGAAGAGGCAACAGGCCTACACTATGGCTACACCTTC. It encodes CSVEEATGLHYGYTF. The gene calls are TRBV29-1 and TRBJ1-2; TRBD1 is a possible D gene (5 bases). The CDR3 spans 15 residues. Trimming left V 0 bases short and J 3 bases short, with 14 bases between. Germline V gene lookup returns CDR1 SQVTM and CDR2 ANQGSEA.

The chain is built from TRBV11-3 and TRBJ2-1, with 14 bases identical to TRBD2. After removal of 6 bases from V and 7 bases from J, the junction contained 5 bases not matched to a gene. The CDR3 is made up of 15 amino acids. CDR1 is SGHNT, CDR2 YENEEA, per germline. CDR3: CASSWGLAGVNEQFF. The CDR3 coding sequence is TGTGCCAGCAGTTGGGGACTAGCGGGAGTAAATGAGCAGTTCTTC.

The chain combines TRBV18 with TRBJ1-1; weak D call: TRBD1 (5 bases). V lost 3 bases to trimming and J lost 13 bases, with 15 bases between them. Germline V gene data show CDR1 as KGHSH and CDR2 as LQKENI. The CDR3 runs 12 residues. CDR3 coding DNA: TGTGCCAGCTCACCCCGGGACTCAGAGCTTTTCTTT. Amino acid sequence: CASSPRDSELFF.

The J gene is TRBJ2-1, the V gene TRBV14; D not certain. Germline CDR1 SGHDN, CDR2 FVKESK. Trimming stripped 2 bases from V and 15 bases from J, with 14 bases between. This CDR3 is built from 12 residues. The CDR3 DNA is TGTGCCAGCAGCCAAATAGGCCCAGGTCTGTTCTTC. It translates to CASSQIGPGLFF.

The rearrangement links TRBV11-2 to TRBJ2-5, with 7 bases identical to TRBD2. The J segment lost 5 bases and the V segment lost 2 bases, leaving 5 bases of the junction unmatched. The CDR3 is made up of 14 amino acids. The germline gives CDR1 SGHAT, CDR2 FQNNGV. The CDR3 DNA follows: TGTGCCAGCAGCTTATTTGCGGGAGACGAGACCCAGTACTTC. It translates to CASSLFAGDETQYF. Full variable domain (outside the CDR3, taken from reference TRBV11-2 and TRBJ2-5): EAGVAQSPRYKIIEKRQSVAFWCNPISGHATLYWYQQILGQGPKLLIQFQNNGVVDDSQLPKDRFSAERLKGVDSTLKIQPAKLEDSAVYLCASSLFAGDETQYFGPGTRLLVL.

The chain carries TRBV12-3 or TRBV12-4 and TRBJ1-1; unclear D gene. Trimming took 3 bases from V and 0 from J, leaving 5 bases between them. This CDR3 is 13 amino acids long. The CDR3 protein is CASSFILNTEAFF. The CDR3 nucleotides read TGTGCCAGCAGTTTTATCCTGAACACTGAAGCTTTCTTT.

The chain is built from TRBV20-1 and TRBJ2-7; D unresolved. Germline CDR1 reads DFQATT; CDR2 reads SNEGSKA (reference sequence). This CDR3 spans 11 amino acids. With 8 bases removed from V and 0 bases from J, the gap between germline ends came to 8 bases. Here the CDR3 reads CSPLSSYEQYF. CDR3 bases: TGCAGTCCTCTGAGCTCCTACGAGCAGTACTTC.

In its sample, this clone was seen once. The V gene is TRBV20-1, the J gene TRBJ1-1, with D unclear. V was pared by 2 bases and J by 8 bases, with 6 bases between. The germline V gene encodes CDR1 DFQATT and CDR2 SNEGSKA (reference sequence). The CDR3 covers 10 residues. CDR3 nucleotides: TGCAGTGCTAGACCTCGGGAAGCTTTCTTT. Translation: CSARPREAFF.